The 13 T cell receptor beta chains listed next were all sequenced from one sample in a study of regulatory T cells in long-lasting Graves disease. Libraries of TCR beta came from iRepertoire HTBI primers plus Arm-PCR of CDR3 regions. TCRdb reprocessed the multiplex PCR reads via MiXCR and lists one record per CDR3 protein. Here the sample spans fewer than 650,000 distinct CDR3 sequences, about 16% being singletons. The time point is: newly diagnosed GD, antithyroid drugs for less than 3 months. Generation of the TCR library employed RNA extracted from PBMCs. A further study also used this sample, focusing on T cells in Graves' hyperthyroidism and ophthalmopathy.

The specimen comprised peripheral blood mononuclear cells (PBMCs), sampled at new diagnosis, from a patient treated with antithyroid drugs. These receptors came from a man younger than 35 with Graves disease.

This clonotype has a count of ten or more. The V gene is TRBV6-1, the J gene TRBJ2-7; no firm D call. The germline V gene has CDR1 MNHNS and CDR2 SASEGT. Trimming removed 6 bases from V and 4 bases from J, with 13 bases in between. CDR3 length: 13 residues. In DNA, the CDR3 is TGTGCCAGCAGCGACGGGTGGGTATACGAGCAGTACTTC. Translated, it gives CASSDGWVYEQYF.

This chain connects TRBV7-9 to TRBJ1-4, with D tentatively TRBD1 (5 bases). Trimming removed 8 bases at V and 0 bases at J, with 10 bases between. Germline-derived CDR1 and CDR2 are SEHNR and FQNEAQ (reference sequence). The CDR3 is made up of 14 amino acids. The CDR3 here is CASGDAATNEKLFF. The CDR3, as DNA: TGTGCCAGCGGGGACGCGGCAACTAATGAAAAACTGTTTTTT.

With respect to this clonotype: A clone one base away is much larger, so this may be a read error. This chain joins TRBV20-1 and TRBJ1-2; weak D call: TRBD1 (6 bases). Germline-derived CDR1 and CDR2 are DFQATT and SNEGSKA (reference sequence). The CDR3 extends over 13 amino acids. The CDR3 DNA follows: TGCAGTGCTGAAAGGACAGCCCACTATGGCTACGCCTTC. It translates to CSAERTAHYGYAF.

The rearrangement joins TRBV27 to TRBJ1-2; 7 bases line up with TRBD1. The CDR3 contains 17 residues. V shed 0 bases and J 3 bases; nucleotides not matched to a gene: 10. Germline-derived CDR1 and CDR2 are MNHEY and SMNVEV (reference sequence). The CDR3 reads CASSLSQHRGADYGYTF. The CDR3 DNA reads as TGTGCCAGCAGTTTATCCCAACACAGGGGAGCGGACTATGGCTACACCTTC.

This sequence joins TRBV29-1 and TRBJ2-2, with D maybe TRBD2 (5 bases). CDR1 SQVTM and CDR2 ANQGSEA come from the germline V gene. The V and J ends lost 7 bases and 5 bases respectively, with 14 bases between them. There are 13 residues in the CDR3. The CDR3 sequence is CSAEGVTTGELFF. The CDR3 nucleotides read TGCAGCGCAGAGGGAGTGACAACCGGGGAGCTGTTTTTT.

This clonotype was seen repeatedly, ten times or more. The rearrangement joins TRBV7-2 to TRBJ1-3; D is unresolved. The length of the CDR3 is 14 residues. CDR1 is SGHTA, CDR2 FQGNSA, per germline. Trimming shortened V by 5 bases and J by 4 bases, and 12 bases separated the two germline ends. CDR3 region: CASSLHGAGNTIYF. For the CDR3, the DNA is TGTGCCAGCAGCCTCCACGGTGCGGGAAACACCATATATTTT. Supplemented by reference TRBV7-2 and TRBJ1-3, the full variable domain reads GAGVSQSPSNKVTEKGKDVELRCDPISGHTALYWYRQSLGQGLEFLIYFQGNSAPDKSGLPSDRFSAERTGGSVSTLTIQRTQQEDSAVYLCASSLHGAGNTIYFGEGSWLTVV.

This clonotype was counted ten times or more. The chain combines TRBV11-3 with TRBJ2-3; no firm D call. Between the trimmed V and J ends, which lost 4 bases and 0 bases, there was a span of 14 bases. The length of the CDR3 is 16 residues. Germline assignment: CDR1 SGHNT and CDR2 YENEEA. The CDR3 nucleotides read TGTGCCAGCAGCTCGGGCCTGGCATACAGCACAGATACGCAGTATTTT. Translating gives CASSSGLAYSTDTQYF.

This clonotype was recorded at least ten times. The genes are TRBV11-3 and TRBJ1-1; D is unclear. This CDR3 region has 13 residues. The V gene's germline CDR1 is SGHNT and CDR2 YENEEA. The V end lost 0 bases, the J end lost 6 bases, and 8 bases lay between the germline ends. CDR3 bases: TGTGCCAGCAGCTTAGATCGGAGCTCTGAAGCTTTCTTT. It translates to CASSLDRSSEAFF.

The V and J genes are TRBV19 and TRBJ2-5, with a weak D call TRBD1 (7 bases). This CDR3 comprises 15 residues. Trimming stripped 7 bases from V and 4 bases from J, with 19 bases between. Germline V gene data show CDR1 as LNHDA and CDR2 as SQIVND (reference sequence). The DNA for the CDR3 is TGTGCCAGTAATCCCGGGGCAGGGGGGCGAGAGACCCAGTACTTC. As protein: CASNPGAGGRETQYF.

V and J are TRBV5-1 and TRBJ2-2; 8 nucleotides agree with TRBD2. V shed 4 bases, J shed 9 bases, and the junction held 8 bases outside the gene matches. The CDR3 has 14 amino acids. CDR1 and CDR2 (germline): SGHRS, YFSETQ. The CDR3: CASSSTAGARELFF. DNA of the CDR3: TGCGCCAGCAGCAGTACAGCGGGAGCAAGGGAGCTGTTTTTT.

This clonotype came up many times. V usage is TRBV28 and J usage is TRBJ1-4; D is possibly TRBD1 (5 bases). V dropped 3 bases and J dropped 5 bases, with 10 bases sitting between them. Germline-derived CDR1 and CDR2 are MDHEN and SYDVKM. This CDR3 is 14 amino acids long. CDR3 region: CASSLVPGNEKLFF. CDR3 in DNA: TGTGCCAGCAGTTTGGTCCCAGGGAATGAAAAACTGTTTTTT.

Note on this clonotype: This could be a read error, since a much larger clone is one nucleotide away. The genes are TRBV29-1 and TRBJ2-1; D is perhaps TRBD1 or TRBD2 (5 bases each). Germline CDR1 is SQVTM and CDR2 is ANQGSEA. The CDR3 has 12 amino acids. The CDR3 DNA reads TGCAGCTCCACAGGTGAGGGCTATGAGCAGTCCTTC. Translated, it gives CSSTGEGYEQSF.

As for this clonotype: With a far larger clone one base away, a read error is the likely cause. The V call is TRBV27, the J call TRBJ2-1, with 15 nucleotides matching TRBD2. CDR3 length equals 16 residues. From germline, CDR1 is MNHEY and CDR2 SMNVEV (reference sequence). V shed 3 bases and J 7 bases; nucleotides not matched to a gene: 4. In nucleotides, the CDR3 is TGTGCCAGCAGTTTCCCTGGGACTAGCGGGAGGAATGAGCAGTTCTTC. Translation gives CASSFPGTSGRNEQFF.